The 27 T cell receptor beta chains reported below all come from one sample, sequenced in a study of shared clonotypes between healthy human individuals. Profiling relied on immunoSEQ multiplex PCR, and the TCRdb table lists in-frame clones only, not all of them. The sample lists 2,500,000 or so clones; about 92% were seen once. The specimen sequenced was naive CD4+ T cells sorted from blood. Subset given: CD45RA+ positively selected. The receptors here all came from a man aged 18-30 years in good health.

The chain is built from TRBV6-5 and TRBJ1-1; no clear D. Deletions cut 2 bases from V and 0 bases from J, with 10 bases between. From germline, CDR1 is MNHEY and CDR2 SVGAGI. The CDR3 length is 15 residues. CDR3 loop: CASSYGWQMNTEAFF. CDR3 sequence (DNA): TGTGCCAGCAGTTACGGGTGGCAGATGAACACTGAAGCTTTCTTT.

The chain links TRBV29-1 to TRBJ2-7; 9 nucleotides match TRBD2. This CDR3 is 15 amino acids long. Germline CDR1 and CDR2: SQVTM and ANQGSEA. J lost 3 bases, V lost 7 bases, and 13 bases had no gene match. The chain's CDR3 is CSAVITTSGYYEQYF. The CDR3 coding sequence is TGCAGCGCTGTGATCACGACTAGCGGATACTACGAGCAGTACTTC.

V gene TRBV5-6 combines with J gene TRBJ1-2, with a possible D match to TRBD1 (6 bases). The V gene's germline CDR1 is SGHDT and CDR2 YYEEEE. There are 15 residues in the CDR3. Trimming took off 2 bases at V and 2 bases at J, with 13 bases between the two ends. The CDR3 reads CASSFRPGVNYGYTF. The CDR3 DNA reads TGTGCCAGCAGCTTCAGGCCAGGGGTAAACTATGGCTACACCTTC. The whole variable domain, remainder taken from reference TRBV5-6 and TRBJ1-2, is DAGVTQSPTHLIKTRGQQVTLRCSPKSGHDTVSWYQQALGQGPQFIFQYYEEEERQRGNFPDRFSGHQFPNYSSELNVNALLLGDSALYLCASSFRPGVNYGYTFGSGTRLTVV.

The V call is TRBV6-5, the J call TRBJ2-7, with 11 bases aligning to TRBD2. Germline V CDR1 and CDR2: MNHEY, SVGAGI. V was pared by 5 bases and J by 3 bases, with 3 bases of the junction left unmatched. The CDR3 loop spans 14 amino acids. The CDR3 coding sequence is TGTGCCAGCAGTCCCGGGACTAGCGGCTACGAGCAGTACTTC. Its protein is CASSPGTSGYEQYF.

The chain carries TRBV27 and TRBJ2-5, with no clear D. The V end lost 0 bases, the J end lost 5 bases, and 4 bases lay between the germline ends. The germline V gene encodes CDR1 MNHEY and CDR2 SMNVEV (reference sequence). The CDR3 covers 12 residues. In nucleotides, the CDR3 is TGTGCCAGCAGTTTATCGATGGAGACCCAGTACTTC. Translated, it gives CASSLSMETQYF.

In regard to this clone: At one of its ends the junction is not consistent with the germline gene, which may arise from a read error. The V call is TRBV7-7, the J call TRBJ2-7; 8 nucleotides agree with TRBD2. The CDR3 spans 16 residues. The germline CDR1 and CDR2 sequences are SSHAT and FNYEAQ (reference sequence). The CDR3 protein is CASSPKLLAEFDEQYF. In nucleotides, the CDR3 is TGTGCTAGCAGCCCTAAATTACTAGCGGAATTCGACGAGCAGTACTTC. Full variable domain (missing parts from reference TRBV7-7 and TRBJ2-7): GAGVSQSPRYKVTKRGQDVTLRCDPISSHATLYWYQQALGQGPEFLTYFNYEAQPDKSGLPSDRFSAERPEGSISTLTIQRTEQRDSAMYRCASSPKLLAEFDEQYFGPGTRLTVT.

The chain combines TRBV2 with TRBJ1-5; 7 bases align to TRBD1. Trimming cost V 4 bases and J 8 bases; bases outside gene matches: 14. Germline values: CDR1 SNHLY, CDR2 FYNNEI. This CDR3 is 16 amino acids long. As DNA, the CDR3 is TGTGCCAGCAGTGTAGGCGTTAGGACAGGAGCGGAGCCCCAGCATTTT. It yields the protein CASSVGVRTGAEPQHF.

This CDR3 reads CASSLARASESSDTQYF. The CDR3 DNA follows: TGCGCCAGCAGCTTGGCCCGGGCTAGCGAGAGTTCAGATACGCAGTATTTT. The chain is built from TRBV5-1 and TRBJ2-3, with a weak D call TRBD2 (6 bases). CDR3 length: 17 amino acids. CDR1 SGHRS and CDR2 YFSETQ come from the germline V gene. V was clipped by 0 bases and J by 4 bases, with 18 bases between them.

For this clone: In the same sample, other DNA sequences code for this CDR3. The gene calls are TRBV9 and TRBJ1-6; D possibly corresponds to TRBD1 (6 bases). V was trimmed by 0 bases and J by 9 bases, leaving 13 bases between them. Germline V gene sequence: CDR1 SGDLS, CDR2 YYNGEE. The CDR3 is made up of 15 amino acids. The chain's CDR3 is CASSVEGGLGSPLHF. CDR3 nucleotides: TGTGCCAGCAGCGTAGAAGGGGGACTCGGTTCACCCCTCCACTTT.

Concerning this clone itself: The sample has other DNA sequences that encode this CDR3 too. The rearrangement joins TRBV18 to TRBJ2-7; D uncertain. The CDR3 contains 12 residues. In germline, CDR1 is KGHSH, CDR2 LQKENI. V was trimmed by 2 bases and J by 3 bases, leaving 5 bases between them. DNA for the CDR3: TGTGCCAGCTCACCAGTCCTCTACGAGCAGTACTTC. This sequence encodes CASSPVLYEQYF.

The chain couples TRBV28 to TRBJ2-7, with D maybe TRBD1 (5 bases). V lost 4 bases to trimming and J lost 3 bases, with 10 bases between them. Germline CDR1 MDHEN, CDR2 SYDVKM. The CDR3 runs to 13 residues. The CDR3 region has the DNA TGTGCCAGCAGTTCACAGGACCTCTACGAGCAGTACTTC. Protein product: CASSSQDLYEQYF.

This clone was seen just once. The rearrangement joins TRBV19 to TRBJ1-3; the D is unclear. The CDR3 is 17 residues long. Deletions cut 2 bases from V and 1 base from J, with 15 bases between. CDR1 is LNHDA, CDR2 SQIVND, per germline (reference sequence). The CDR3 is CASSIMVWSPSGNTIYF. The CDR3 nucleotides are TGTGCCAGTAGTATAATGGTATGGTCCCCTTCTGGAAACACCATATATTTT.

This clone has only one observation. The V call is TRBV19, the J call TRBJ1-5; weak D call: TRBD1 (5 bases). From germline, CDR1 is LNHDA and CDR2 SQIVND (reference sequence). The CDR3 runs 17 residues. The ends were cut back, 4 bases at V and 2 bases at J, with 18 bases in the middle. CDR3 residues: CASSTPPGRGGNQPQHF. CDR3 in DNA: TGTGCCAGTAGTACCCCCCCAGGGAGGGGCGGCAATCAGCCCCAGCATTTT.

This chain connects TRBV30 to TRBJ1-6, with D unclear. V lost 1 base, J lost 8 bases, and 9 bases lay in between. The germline V gene encodes CDR1 GTSNPN and CDR2 SVGIG (reference sequence). The CDR3 sequence is 13 residues long. As DNA, the CDR3 is TGTGCCTGGAGTGGGGAGGGCCATTCACCCCTCCACTTT. This encodes CAWSGEGHSPLHF.

The genes are TRBV5-1 and TRBJ2-5; D is ambiguous. Germline CDR1 and CDR2: SGHRS and YFSETQ. V lost 1 base and J 4 bases, leaving 8 bases between the germline ends. The CDR3 spans 13 residues. The CDR3 DNA sequence: TGCGCCAGCAGCTTGAAGGGTTCAGAGACCCAGTACTTC. Translation gives CASSLKGSETQYF.

V gene TRBV7-2 combines with J gene TRBJ2-7; possibly TRBD1 or TRBD2 for D (6 bases each). Trimming took 5 bases from V and 0 from J, leaving 17 bases between them. The length of the CDR3 is 16 residues. Germline CDR1 and CDR2: SGHTA and FQGNSA. The CDR3 protein is CASSHEGGRGSYEQYF. The CDR3 bases are TGTGCCAGCAGCCACGAGGGGGGTAGGGGCTCCTACGAGCAGTACTTC.

Regarding this clone: Other DNA sequences in the sample encode the same CDR3. This chain links TRBV6-5 with TRBJ1-2, with 8 positions matching TRBD1. With V trimmed by 6 bases and J by 3 bases, 3 bases remained unmatched. The CDR3 is 13 residues long. The germline V gene encodes CDR1 MNHEY and CDR2 SVGAGI. The CDR3 coding sequence is TGTGCCAGCAGCTTGGACAGGGACTATGGCTACACCTTC. It translates to CASSLDRDYGYTF.

This chain joins TRBV7-9 and TRBJ1-1, with TRBD1 identical over 8 bases. Germline values: CDR1 SEHNR, CDR2 FQNEAQ (reference sequence). V was clipped by 4 bases and J by 9 bases; unmatched bases: 7. This CDR3 region has 13 residues. For the CDR3, the DNA is TGTGCCAGCAGCTCGTCGACAGGGGTAAAAGCTTTCTTT. Encoded protein: CASSSSTGVKAFF.

The chain joins TRBV11-2 to TRBJ1-1; D unclear. The germline V gene encodes CDR1 SGHAT and CDR2 FQNNGV. V gave up 1 base and J gave up 7 bases, with 10 bases separating them. The CDR3 consists of 13 residues. As DNA, the CDR3 is TGTGCCAGCAGCTTAGGCCAGATCTTTGAAGCTTTCTTT. Its protein product is CASSLGQIFEAFF.

This clone was picked up one time. The gene calls are TRBV6-4 and TRBJ2-1, with 10 bases aligning to TRBD2. Germline values: CDR1 MRHNA, CDR2 SNTAGT. This CDR3 is 15 amino acids long. J lost 4 bases, V lost 4 bases, and 4 bases had no gene match. CDR3 coding DNA: TGTGCCAGCAGTGCTGTACTAGCGGGATACAATGAGCAGTTCTTC. Its translation is CASSAVLAGYNEQFF.

With regard to this clone: Within the sample, other DNA sequences also encode this same CDR3. The rearrangement joins TRBV9 to TRBJ2-3; TRBD2 might be the D (5 bases). Germline-derived CDR1 and CDR2 are SGDLS and YYNGEE. The CDR3 is 15 residues long. V gave up 0 bases and J gave up 6 bases, with 14 bases separating them. CDR3 bases: TGTGCCAGCAGCGTAGGTTTAGGGAGTACGGATACGCAGTATTTT. This translates into CASSVGLGSTDTQYF.

The rearrangement joins TRBV5-6 to TRBJ1-4; D gene ambiguous. The length of the CDR3 is 16 residues. Between the trimmed V and J ends, which lost 4 bases and 0 bases, there was a span of 13 bases. The germline CDR1 and CDR2 sequences are SGHDT and YYEEEE. As DNA, the CDR3 is TGTGCCAGCAGCCGTTGGGGAAGGTCAACTAATGAAAAACTGTTTTTT. Its protein product is CASSRWGRSTNEKLFF.

The genes are TRBV5-5 and TRBJ2-7; D perhaps matches TRBD2 (5 bases). The CDR3 loop spans 14 amino acids. V was clipped by 3 bases and J by 0 bases, with 10 bases between them. Per the germline V gene, CDR1 is SGHKS and CDR2 is YYEKEE (reference sequence). CDR3 protein: CASSSTINSYEQYF. CDR3 nucleotides: TGTGCCAGCAGCTCGACTATAAACTCCTACGAGCAGTACTTC.

On this clone: This sample also contains other DNA sequences that code for the same CDR3. The rearrangement joins TRBV4-1 to TRBJ1-4; 9 positions agree with TRBD1. The ends lost 3 bases at V and 5 bases at J; junction bases unmatched: 4. This CDR3 has 15 residues. Germline assignment: CDR1 MGHRA and CDR2 YSYEKL. CDR3 DNA sequence: TGCGCCAGCAGCCAGGTTGGGACAGGGAATGAAAAACTGTTTTTT. Protein: CASSQVGTGNEKLFF.

The chain recombines TRBV6-1 with TRBJ2-3; D is tentatively TRBD1 or TRBD2 (5 bases each). Per the germline V gene, CDR1 is MNHNS and CDR2 is SASEGT. V dropped 6 bases and J dropped 9 bases, with 10 bases sitting between them. The CDR3 contains 11 residues. CDR3 in DNA: TGTGCCAGCAGCTTCAGGGAGACGCAGTATTTT. Translating it yields CASSFRETQYF.

This clone has a single count. The CDR3 DNA reads as TGTGCCACAACCAAGGGAAGCTCCTACGAGCAGTACTTC. It translates to CATTKGSSYEQYF. The V gene is TRBV28, the J gene TRBJ2-7; D is uncertain. The germline CDR1 and CDR2 sequences are MDHEN and SYDVKM. This CDR3 spans 13 amino acids. V lost 10 bases to trimming and J lost 0 bases, with 13 bases between them.

This sequence joins TRBV18 and TRBJ1-2, with D perhaps matching TRBD1 (6 bases). The V gene's germline CDR1 is KGHSH and CDR2 LQKENI. The ends were cut back, 4 bases at V and 8 bases at J, with 8 bases in the middle. This CDR3 region has 11 residues. This chain's CDR3 is CASSQQGGYTF. In DNA, the CDR3 is TGTGCCAGCTCACAACAGGGCGGCTACACCTTC.